Described below is a single T cell receptor (beta chain) sequence and its context. Antigen unknown. This entry is derived from a study of cytotoxic CD8 clonotypes in ibrutinib-treated CLL. Study information: Results showed approximately 25 partial and 2 complete responses; following median 68 months, roughly 14 remained remitted, approximately twelve advanced. Specimens for response were gathered following a median roughly 13 months of therapy, spanning 6 to 36.

Study-wide results and caveats: At the start, clonality exceeded age-matched healthy donors and followed circulating CD8+ T-cell counts.

J lost 3 bases, V lost 10 bases, and 9 bases had no gene match. The CDR3 extends over 13 amino acids. Germline V gives CDR1 MDHEN, CDR2 SYDVKM. Data came from immunoSEQ multiplex PCR; TCRdb stores just in-frame clones and leaves some out. The table includes some 150,000 clones, about 76% detected once. Libraries of TCR beta were made from 1.5 to 2.5 micrograms of genomic DNA that came from cryopreserved PBMCs. The sequencing used PBMCs, collected after 24 months of ibrutinib treatment. The source is a human donor with chronic lymphocytic leukemia. The genes are TRBV28 and TRBJ2-7; 7 positions agree with TRBD1. In nucleotides, the CDR3 is TGTGCCAACCCCCACAGGGGAAGCTACGAGCAGTACTTC. Its protein is CANPHRGSYEQYF. Full variable domain (rest looked up from reference TRBV28 and TRBJ2-7): DVKVTQSSRYLVKRTGEKVFLECVQDMDHENMFWYRQDPGLGLRLIYFSYDVKMKEKGDIPEGYSVSREKKERFSLILESASTNQTSMYLCANPHRGSYEQYFGPGTRLTVT.